This T cell receptor (beta chain) comes out of a study of cytomegalovirus exposure and HLA in healthy donors. PCR primers comprised 60 Vbeta and 13 Jbeta primers. Profiling relied on immunoSEQ multiplex PCR, and the TCRdb table lists in-frame clones only, not all of them. Counted here are approximately 100,000 clones, about three quarters occurring once; the ten biggest clones make up around 10%. This CDR3 has 15 amino acids. V lost 1 base to trimming and J lost 5 bases; unmatched junction nucleotides: 5. Germline-derived CDR1 and CDR2 are SGHTA and FQGNSA. This clonotype originated in a woman aged 40 to 55 in good health and CMV-seropositive. Material: PBMCs. The gene calls are TRBV7-2 and TRBJ2-1, with 7 bases lining up with TRBD2. The CDR3 reads CASSLVRRGNNEQFF. CDR3 coding DNA: TGTGCCAGCAGCTTAGTGCGGCGGGGGAACAATGAGCAGTTCTTC.